The present entry profiles one T cell receptor beta chain with its context. This specimen comes from a study of blood T cell repertoires in COVID-19. Overall study context: Some COVID-19 samples were acute and others convalescent; all came from the United States, Italy and Spain. Nucleic acid was either cDNA or gDNA, and it came from T cells, B-cell-depleted T cells, or PBMCs.

Some clones are missing from TCRdb's copy, which holds only in-frame ones; the method was immunoSEQ multiplex PCR. The table includes some 78,000 clones, around 91% detected once. The V and J ends lost 3 bases and 3 bases respectively, with 8 bases between them. Germline CDR1 is LNHDA and CDR2 is SQIVND (reference sequence). CDR3 length: 13 residues. The sequencing sample was made of peripheral blood. The chain employs TRBV19 and TRBJ1-1, with a tentative D call TRBD1 (6 bases). The TCR was taken from a woman in her fifties or sixties in a cohort sampled during active COVID-19. The CDR3 here is CASSITGYTEAFF. Here the CDR3 DNA reads TGTGCCAGTAGTATTACAGGGTACACTGAAGCTTTCTTT.